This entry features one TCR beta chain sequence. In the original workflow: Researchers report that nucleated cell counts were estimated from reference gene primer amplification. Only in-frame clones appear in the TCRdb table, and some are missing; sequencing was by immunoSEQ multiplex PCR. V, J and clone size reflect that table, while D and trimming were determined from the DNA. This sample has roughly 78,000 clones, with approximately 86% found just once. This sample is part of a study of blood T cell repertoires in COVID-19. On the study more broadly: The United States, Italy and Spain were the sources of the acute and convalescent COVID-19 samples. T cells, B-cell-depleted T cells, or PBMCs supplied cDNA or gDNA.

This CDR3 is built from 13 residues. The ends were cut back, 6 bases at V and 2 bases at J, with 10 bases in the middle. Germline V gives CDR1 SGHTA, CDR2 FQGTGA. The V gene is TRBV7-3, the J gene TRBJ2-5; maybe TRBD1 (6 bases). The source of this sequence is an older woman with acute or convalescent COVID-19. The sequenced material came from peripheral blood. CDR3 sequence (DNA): TGTGCCAGCAGTAGGACAGCGCAAGAGACCCAGTACTTC. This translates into CASSRTAQETQYF. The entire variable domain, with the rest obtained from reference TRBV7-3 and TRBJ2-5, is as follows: GAGVSQTPSNKVTEKGKYVELRCDPISGHTALYWYRQSLGQGPEFLIYFQGTGAADDSGLPNDRFFAVRPEGSVSTLKIQRTERGDSAVYLCASSRTAQETQYFGPGTRLLVL.